The source of this T cell receptor beta chain is a study of human T cells and chemical hapten exposure. Time point specified: patch test 1, 2 weeks after DPC sensitization. Treatment: therapeutic diphenylcyclopropenone sensitization with weekly scalp DPC. A single record per CDR3 protein comes from TCRdb applying MiXCR to the RACE reads. The sample has roughly 70,000 distinct CDR3 sequences, approximately 35% seen once. The TCR originated in a man between 35 and 55 years old with alopecia areata. Some clones in this sample may be carry-over from other donors' samples. The sample consisted of whole blood, taken in connection with sensitization to the hapten diphenylcyclopropenone (DPC).

Written as DNA, the CDR3 is TGTGCCAGCTCACGGGACAGCAGTGAAAAACTGTTTTTT. Translated, it gives CASSRDSSEKLFF. The chain carries TRBV18 and TRBJ1-4; 7 nucleotides line up with TRBD1. The CDR3 contains 13 residues. Germline CDR1 reads KGHSH; CDR2 reads LQKENI. The V gene end was trimmed by 4 bases and the J gene end by 7 bases; junction bases not matched to a gene: 3.